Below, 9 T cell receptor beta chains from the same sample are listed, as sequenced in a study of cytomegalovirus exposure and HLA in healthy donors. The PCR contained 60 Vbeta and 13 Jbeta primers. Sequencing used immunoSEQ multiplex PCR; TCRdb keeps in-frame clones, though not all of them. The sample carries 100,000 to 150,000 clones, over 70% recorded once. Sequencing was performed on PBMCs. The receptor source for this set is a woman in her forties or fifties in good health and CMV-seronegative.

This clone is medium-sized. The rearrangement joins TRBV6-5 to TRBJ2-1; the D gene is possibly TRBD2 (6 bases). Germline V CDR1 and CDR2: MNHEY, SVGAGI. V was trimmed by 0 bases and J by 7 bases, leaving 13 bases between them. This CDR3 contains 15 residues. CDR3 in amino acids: CASSYSRRGGNEQFF. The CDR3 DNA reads TGTGCCAGCAGTTACTCGAGGAGGGGAGGTAATGAGCAGTTCTTC.

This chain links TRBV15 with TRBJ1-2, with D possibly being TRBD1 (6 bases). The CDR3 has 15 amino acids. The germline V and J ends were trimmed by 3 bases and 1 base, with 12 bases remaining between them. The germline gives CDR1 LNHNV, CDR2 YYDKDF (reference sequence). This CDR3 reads CATSRRQDGNYGYTF. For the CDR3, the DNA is TGTGCCACCAGCAGGCGACAGGATGGTAACTATGGCTACACCTTC.

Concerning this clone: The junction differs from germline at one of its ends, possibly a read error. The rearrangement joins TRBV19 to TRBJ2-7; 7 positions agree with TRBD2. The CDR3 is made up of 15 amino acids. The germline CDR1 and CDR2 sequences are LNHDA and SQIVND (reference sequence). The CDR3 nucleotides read TGTGCCAGTAGGATAGGGGCTAGCGGAGCCTACGAGCAGTACTTC. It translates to CASRIGASGAYEQYF. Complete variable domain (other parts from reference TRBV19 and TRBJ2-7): DGGITQSPKYLFRKEGQNVTLSCEQNLNHDAMYWYRQDPGQGLRLIYYSQIVNDFQKGDIAEGYSVSREKKESFPLTVTSAQKNPTAFYLCASRIGASGAYEQYFGPGTRLTVT.

CDR3: CSDPRGRAFEQYF. In DNA, the CDR3 is TGCAGCGATCCACGGGGGAGGGCCTTCGAGCAGTACTTC. J is TRBJ2-7 and V is TRBV29-1; 7 bases agree with TRBD2. This CDR3 has 13 residues. V lost 7 bases to trimming and J lost 6 bases; unmatched junction nucleotides: 12. Germline CDR1 reads SQVTM; CDR2 reads ANQGSEA.

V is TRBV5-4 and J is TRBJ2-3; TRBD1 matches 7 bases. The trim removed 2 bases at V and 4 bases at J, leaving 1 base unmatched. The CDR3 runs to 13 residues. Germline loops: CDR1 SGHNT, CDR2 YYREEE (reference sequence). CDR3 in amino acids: CASSLDRADTQYF. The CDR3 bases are TGTGCCAGCAGCTTAGACAGGGCAGATACGCAGTATTTT.

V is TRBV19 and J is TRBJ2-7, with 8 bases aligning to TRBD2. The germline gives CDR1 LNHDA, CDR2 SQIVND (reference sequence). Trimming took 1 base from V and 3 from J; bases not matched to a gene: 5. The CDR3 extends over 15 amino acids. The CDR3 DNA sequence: TGTGCCAGTAGTATAGTCGGTAGCGGGATCTACGAGCAGTACTTC. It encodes CASSIVGSGIYEQYF.

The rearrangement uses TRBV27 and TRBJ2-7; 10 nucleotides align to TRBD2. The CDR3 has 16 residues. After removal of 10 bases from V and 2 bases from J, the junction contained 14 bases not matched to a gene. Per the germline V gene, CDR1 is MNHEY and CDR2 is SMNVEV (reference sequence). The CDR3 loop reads CATALAGAGGTYEQYF. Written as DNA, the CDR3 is TGTGCCACCGCCCTAGCGGGAGCCGGGGGCACCTACGAGCAGTACTTC.

The CDR3 sequence: CATGNDRVRGQPQHF. The CDR3 DNA reads TGTGCCACCGGAAACGACAGGGTACGGGGGCAGCCCCAGCATTTT. The chain is built from TRBV15 and TRBJ1-5, with 7 bases identical to TRBD1. Germline V lookup: CDR1 LNHNV, CDR2 YYDKDF (reference sequence). Losses at the gene ends were 8 bases for V and 7 bases for J; bases not matched to a gene: 14. This CDR3 region has 15 residues.

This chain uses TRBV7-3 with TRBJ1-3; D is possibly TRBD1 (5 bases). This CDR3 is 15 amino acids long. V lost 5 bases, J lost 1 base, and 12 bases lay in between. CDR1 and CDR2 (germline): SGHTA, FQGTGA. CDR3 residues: CASSQHGGSGNTIYF. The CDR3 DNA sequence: TGTGCCAGCAGCCAACACGGGGGTTCTGGAAACACCATATATTTT.